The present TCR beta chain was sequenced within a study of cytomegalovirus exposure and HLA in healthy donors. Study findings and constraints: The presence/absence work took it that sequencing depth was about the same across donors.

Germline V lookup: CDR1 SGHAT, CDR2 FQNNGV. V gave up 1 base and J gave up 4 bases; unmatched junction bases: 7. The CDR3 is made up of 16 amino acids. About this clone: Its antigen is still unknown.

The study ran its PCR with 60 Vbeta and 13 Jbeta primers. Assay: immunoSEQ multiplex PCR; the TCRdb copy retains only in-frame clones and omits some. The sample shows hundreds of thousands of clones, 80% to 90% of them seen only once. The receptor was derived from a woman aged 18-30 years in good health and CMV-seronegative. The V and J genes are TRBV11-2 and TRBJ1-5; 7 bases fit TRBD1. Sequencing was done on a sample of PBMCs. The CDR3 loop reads CASSLGQQGWNQPQHF. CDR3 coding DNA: TGTGCCAGCAGCTTAGGACAACAGGGGTGGAATCAGCCCCAGCATTTT.